These 28 T cell receptor beta chains share one sample of origin, sequenced in a study of cytomegalovirus exposure and HLA in healthy donors. The PCR ran on 60 Vbeta and 13 Jbeta primers. Profiled with immunoSEQ multiplex PCR; TCRdb holds only in-frame clones, not every one. The table has 100,000 or so clones, around three quarters seen once; the top ten hold approximately 2.5%. Input material: PBMCs. The receptors here all came from a man in his forties or fifties in good health and CMV-seropositive.

V usage is TRBV10-3 and J usage is TRBJ2-7; a weak D match, TRBD1 (6 bases). This CDR3 has 14 amino acids. Germline loops: CDR1 ENHRY, CDR2 SYGVKD. Between the trimmed V and J ends, which lost 3 bases and 3 bases, there was a span of 12 bases. The CDR3 DNA is TGTGCCATCAGTGATTGGACAGTCTGCTACGAGCAGTACTTC. This codes for CAISDWTVCYEQYF.

This clone was seen a few times. The genes are TRBV19 and TRBJ2-7; D is ambiguous. V was trimmed by 7 bases and J by 5 bases, leaving 9 bases between them. The length of the CDR3 is 11 residues. Germline V lookup: CDR1 LNHDA, CDR2 SQIVND (reference sequence). The CDR3 region has the DNA TGTGCCAGTATGAGAGAGAACGAGCAGTACTTC. It specifies CASMRENEQYF.

The V gene is TRBV20-1, the J gene TRBJ2-1; no reliable D call. This CDR3 comprises 11 residues. The germline V and J ends were trimmed by 7 bases and 8 bases, with 12 bases remaining between them. CDR1 DFQATT and CDR2 SNEGSKA come from the germline V gene (reference sequence). The CDR3 here is CSGYSMDEQFF. The CDR3 nucleotides are TGCAGTGGGTACTCCATGGATGAGCAGTTCTTC.

The rearrangement uses TRBV19 and TRBJ2-7, with 10 positions matching TRBD1. Per germline, CDR1 LNHDA and CDR2 SQIVND (reference sequence). The CDR3 contains 16 residues. Germline trimming cut 4 bases from V and 0 bases from J; bases unmatched to any gene: 6. Here the CDR3 reads CASSTAGTGASYEQYF. For the CDR3, the DNA is TGTGCCAGTAGTACTGCCGGGACAGGGGCCTCCTACGAGCAGTACTTC.

The chain links TRBV5-6 to TRBJ2-3; D gene ambiguous. Germline CDR1 SGHDT, CDR2 YYEEEE. V dropped 4 bases and J dropped 1 base, with 7 bases sitting between them. The CDR3 length is 13 residues. CDR3 coding DNA: TGTGCCAGCAGCGGAACAGGCACAGATACGCAGTATTTT. Residues: CASSGTGTDTQYF.

CDR3: CASSPGLAGGSAQYF. In DNA, the CDR3 is TGCGCCAGCAGCCCGGGACTAGCGGGAGGTTCCGCGCAGTATTTT. The V and J genes are TRBV5-1 and TRBJ2-3; 15 bases align to TRBD2. The CDR3 contains 15 residues. The V gene's germline CDR1 is SGHRS and CDR2 YFSETQ. The V and J ends lost 4 bases and 10 bases, in that order; junction bases with no gene match: 7.

The V gene is TRBV10-3, the J gene TRBJ2-1; TRBD1 aligns across 8 bases. The CDR3 runs 16 residues. The germline gives CDR1 ENHRY, CDR2 SYGVKD. V lost 3 bases, J lost 6 bases, and 10 bases stayed unmatched. The CDR3 loop is CAISDPKDRVGNEQFF. Here the CDR3 DNA reads TGTGCCATCAGTGATCCTAAGGACAGGGTCGGCAATGAGCAGTTCTTC.

Points on this clone: The same CDR3 can be traced to other DNA sequences in this sample. This chain joins TRBV6-1 and TRBJ2-3, with no clear D. V shed 6 bases and J shed 0 bases, with 7 bases lying between them. Germline V gene data show CDR1 as MNHNS and CDR2 as SASEGT. The CDR3 has 13 residues. The CDR3 DNA is TGTGCCAGCAGGTTATCTAGCACAGATACGCAGTATTTT. As protein: CASRLSSTDTQYF.

The chain links TRBV9 to TRBJ2-1; possible D gene TRBD2, 7 bases. Germline V gene lookup returns CDR1 SGDLS and CDR2 YYNGEE. The V and J ends lost 3 bases and 8 bases respectively, with 18 bases between them. CDR3 length: 15 residues. This CDR3 is CASSEAGAQRDEQFF. The CDR3 nucleotides are TGTGCCAGCAGCGAGGCGGGGGCGCAGCGGGATGAGCAGTTCTTC.

The rearrangement links TRBV30 to TRBJ2-7; D might be TRBD1 (5 bases). Per the germline V gene, CDR1 is GTSNPN and CDR2 is SVGIG (reference sequence). V was shortened by 0 bases and J by 3 bases, with 6 bases between the two germline ends. The length of the CDR3 is 12 residues. In nucleotides, the CDR3 is TGTGCCTGGAGTGTAGACAGCTACGAGCAGTACTTC. Protein: CAWSVDSYEQYF. The whole variable domain, filled in from reference TRBV30 and TRBJ2-7, reads SQTIHQWPATLVQPVGSPLSLECTVEGTSNPNLYWYRQAAGRGLQLLFYSVGIGQISSEVPQNLSASRPQDRQFILSSKKLLLSDSGFYLCAWSVDSYEQYFGPGTRLTVT.

The chain carries TRBV5-4 and TRBJ1-1, with 8 bases that match TRBD1. Unmatched junction bases numbered 2, after V lost 2 bases and J lost 5 bases. This CDR3 contains 13 residues. CDR1 is SGHNT, CDR2 YYREEE, per germline (reference sequence). The CDR3 is CASSLQGGTEAFF. CDR3 in DNA: TGTGCCAGCAGCTTACAGGGGGGGACTGAAGCTTTCTTT.

V and J are TRBV5-4 and TRBJ1-3; D unresolved. The ends were cut back, 0 bases at V and 3 bases at J, with 10 bases in the middle. Germline CDR1 reads SGHNT; CDR2 reads YYREEE (reference sequence). This CDR3 comprises 15 residues. CDR3 bases: TGTGCCAGCAGCTTGGGGGCTTCTAATGGAAACACCATATATTTT. It encodes CASSLGASNGNTIYF.

This clone was counted only a few times. The chain uses TRBV2 and TRBJ1-1; D is undetermined. Germline-derived CDR1 and CDR2 are SNHLY and FYNNEI. The V gene lost 10 bases and the J gene lost 5 bases, with 14 bases spanning the gap. The CDR3 spans 12 residues. The CDR3, as DNA: TGTGCCAAGGGAGGGTCAGGTACTGAAGCTTTCTTT. Protein sequence: CAKGGSGTEAFF. Supplemented by reference TRBV2 and TRBJ1-1, the full variable domain reads EPEVTQTPSHQVTQMGQEVILRCVPISNHLYFYWYRQILGQKVEFLVSFYNNEISEKSEIFDDQFSVERPDGSNFTLKIRSTKLEDSAMYFCAKGGSGTEAFFGQGTRLTVV.

This clone showed up just a few times. The chain couples TRBV12-5 to TRBJ2-5; D not resolved. This CDR3 has 18 amino acids. Germline V lookup: CDR1 LGHNT, CDR2 FRNRAP. Trimming took off 0 bases at V and 5 bases at J, with 22 bases between the two ends. CDR3 protein: CASGLVQSRLMFRETQYF. In nucleotides, the CDR3 is TGTGCTAGTGGTTTGGTACAGAGTAGATTAATGTTCCGCGAGACCCAGTACTTC.

The chain joins TRBV23-1 to TRBJ2-7, with D maybe TRBD1 (5 bases). TRBV23-1 falls under the ORF class, with uncertain function. The CDR3 extends over 17 amino acids. The V and J ends lost 7 bases and 5 bases respectively, with 27 bases between them. The CDR3 loop is CASNSSVQAPVRNEQYF. The CDR3 DNA reads as TGCGCCAGCAACAGCTCGGTACAGGCTCCTGTTAGGAACGAGCAGTACTTC.

J is TRBJ2-5 and V is TRBV28, with 7 positions matching TRBD1. Germline CDR1 MDHEN, CDR2 SYDVKM. V was clipped by 8 bases and J by 2 bases; unmatched bases: 5. The CDR3 covers 13 residues. This chain's CDR3 is CASQGQNQETQYF. The CDR3 DNA is TGTGCCAGCCAGGGACAGAATCAAGAGACCCAGTACTTC.

This chain links TRBV5-6 with TRBJ2-5; D perhaps matches TRBD2 (6 bases). The end of the DNA fits TRBJ2-7 better, so the J call may be wrong. The CDR3 extends over 15 amino acids. Germline CDR1 reads SGHDT; CDR2 reads YYEEEE. DNA for the CDR3: TGTGCCAGCGGCAGGCGGGGCAGGACGACCTACGAGCAGTACTTC. Translation gives CASGRRGRTTYEQYF.

This clone was seen more than once but under ten times. This chain joins TRBV19 and TRBJ2-1; D is ambiguous. The V gene lost 10 bases and the J gene lost 0 bases, with 10 bases spanning the gap. There are 13 residues in the CDR3. Germline CDR1 is LNHDA and CDR2 is SQIVND (reference sequence). The CDR3 loop reads CATSPRSYNEQFF. In DNA, the CDR3 is TGTGCCACTTCCCCTCGCTCCTACAATGAGCAGTTCTTC.

The rearrangement links TRBV6-6 to TRBJ2-3; 7 bases align to TRBD2. The junction had 7 bases not matched to a gene; V was cut back by 1 base and J by 6 bases. The CDR3 has 15 amino acids. Germline assignment: CDR1 MNHNY and CDR2 SVGAGI (reference sequence). The CDR3: CASSYYPGGRDTQYF. The CDR3 nucleotides are TGTGCCAGCAGTTACTATCCCGGGGGGAGGGATACGCAGTATTTT.

The V gene is TRBV7-6, the J gene TRBJ2-1; D is possibly TRBD2 (6 bases). Trimming removed 5 bases from V and 5 bases from J, with 13 bases in between. The CDR3 is made up of 14 amino acids. Germline V gene data show CDR1 as SGHVS and CDR2 as FNYEAQ. The CDR3 nucleotides are TGTGCCAGCAGCCGTAGCGGCACGAACAATGAGCAGTTCTTC. Protein: CASSRSGTNNEQFF.

The V call is TRBV7-9, the J call TRBJ2-1; 7 bases are a match to TRBD1. V lost 3 bases and J lost 5; bases outside the gene matches: 1. Germline V lookup: CDR1 SEHNR, CDR2 FQNEAQ (reference sequence). The length of the CDR3 is 13 residues. The CDR3: CASSLGQHNEQFF. The DNA for the CDR3 is TGTGCCAGCAGCTTGGGACAGCACAATGAGCAGTTCTTC.

The chain has TRBV19 and TRBJ2-7; a possible D gene is TRBD2 (5 bases). This CDR3 spans 15 amino acids. V lost 1 base and J lost 2, with 12 bases in between. From germline, CDR1 is LNHDA and CDR2 SQIVND (reference sequence). CDR3 loop: CASSIGGIGPYEQYF. DNA of the CDR3: TGTGCCAGTAGTATAGGAGGGATAGGCCCCTACGAGCAGTACTTC. The full variable domain, rest sourced from reference TRBV19 and TRBJ2-7, is DGGITQSPKYLFRKEGQNVTLSCEQNLNHDAMYWYRQDPGQGLRLIYYSQIVNDFQKGDIAEGYSVSREKKESFPLTVTSAQKNPTAFYLCASSIGGIGPYEQYFGPGTRLTVT.

This clone has just one count. This chain uses TRBV5-1 with TRBJ2-1; a weak D match, TRBD1 (6 bases). CDR1 and CDR2 (germline): SGHRS, YFSETQ. V gave up 4 bases and J gave up 7 bases, with 15 bases separating them. The length of the CDR3 is 14 residues. CDR3 nucleotides: TGCGCCAGCAGCACGACAGGATCAGGGAATGAGCAGTTCTTC. This encodes CASSTTGSGNEQFF.

CDR3 protein: CALRAGSASSYNEQFF. The CDR3 DNA reads TGTGCCTTACGGGCGGGATCGGCGTCTTCCTACAATGAGCAGTTCTTC. The V call is TRBV30, the J call TRBJ2-1, with TRBD2 as a possible D gene (6 bases). The CDR3 is 16 residues long. Germline loops: CDR1 GTSNPN, CDR2 SVGIG (reference sequence). Trimming removed 7 bases at V and 1 base at J, with 20 bases between.

V gene TRBV9 combines with J gene TRBJ1-1, with no clear D. Trimming removed 3 bases from V and 2 bases from J, with 11 bases in between. The CDR3 runs 14 residues. The germline V gene has CDR1 SGDLS and CDR2 YYNGEE. The CDR3 bases are TGTGCCAGCAGCGCAGGACTGCAAAACACTGAAGCTTTCTTT. Its protein is CASSAGLQNTEAFF.

Only one count was recorded for this clone. V gene TRBV2 combines with J gene TRBJ1-1, with 11 bases matching TRBD1. CDR1 and CDR2 (germline): SNHLY, FYNNEI. The CDR3 runs to 15 residues. V lost 4 bases to trimming and J lost 5 bases; unmatched junction nucleotides: 6. Written as DNA, the CDR3 is TGTGCCAGCAGTGGGGGGACAGGGGGAGAGACTGAAGCTTTCTTT. Its protein is CASSGGTGGETEAFF.

This chain uses TRBV5-1 with TRBJ2-5, with 10 bases fitting TRBD1. The CDR3 totals 15 residues. Germline V gene lookup returns CDR1 SGHRS and CDR2 YFSETQ. J lost 3 bases, V lost 0 bases, and 2 bases had no gene match. Written as DNA, the CDR3 is TGCGCCAGCAGCTTGGTAGGGACAGGGGAAGAGACCCAGTACTTC. It is translated as CASSLVGTGEETQYF. The full variable domain, with the rest looked up from reference TRBV5-1 and TRBJ2-5, is KAGVTQTPRYLIKTRGQQVTLSCSPISGHRSVSWYQQTPGQGLQFLFEYFSETQRNKGNFPGRFSGRQFSNSRSEMNVSTLELGDSALYLCASSLVGTGEETQYFGPGTRLLVL.

The genes are TRBV25-1 and TRBJ2-7, with TRBD1 identical over 10 bases. The CDR3 contains 14 residues. Germline V gene sequence: CDR1 MGHDK, CDR2 SYGVNS. V was pared by 4 bases and J by 6 bases, with 6 bases of the junction left unmatched. The DNA for the CDR3 is TGTGCCAGCAGTGCGGGACAGGGGAGGGCCGAGCAGTACTTC. Its translation: CASSAGQGRAEQYF.